This T cell receptor beta chain was captured in a study of T cell responses to AZD1222 COVID-19 vaccine. Study-level results: Unmutated variant regions are reportedly the target of nearly half of TCRs that are spike-specific. Donors skewed white British and female; clonal diversity was possibly underestimated. It was only after the peak T cell response that any repertoires were sampled.

Profiled with immunoSEQ multiplex PCR; TCRdb holds only in-frame clones, not every one. In the table there are about 140,000 clones, 93% of which are singletons. About this clone: Its antigen is still unknown.

Germline V lookup: CDR1 SGDLS, CDR2 YYNGEE. CDR3 length: 15 residues. Trimming removed 0 bases from V and 7 bases from J, with 11 bases in between. The material sequenced was peripheral blood, taken on day 0 of MenACWY control vaccination. The rearrangement joins TRBV9 to TRBJ1-6; D call uncertain. The sequence came from an adult in good health. The CDR3 loop is CASSVAEAANSPLHF. In DNA form, the CDR3 reads TGTGCCAGCAGCGTAGCGGAGGCAGCCAATTCACCCCTCCACTTT.